This T cell receptor (beta chain) was documented in a study of response to subunit inactivated influenza vaccine. General study results and limits: It was the authors' suggestion that each seasonal influenza vaccination recruits few new T cells.

Trimming took 4 bases from V and 1 from J, leaving 11 bases between them. Germline V CDR1 and CDR2: SGDLS, YYNGEE. CDR3 length equals 15 residues. As to this clonotype: Its matching antigen is unknown.

TCRdb reprocessed the RT-PCR reads with MiXCR, giving one entry per CDR3 protein. The top ten clones hold about 9.9% of a sample with 650,000 to 700,000 distinct CDR3 sequences, about 15% of them seen once. The chain employs TRBV9 and TRBJ2-2, with D hard to call. The TCR sequence derives from a man aged 45-60 years who received an inactivated influenza vaccine. Source: PBMCs from blood, taken 11 to 12 days after vaccination. The CDR3 spells CASSPGLVNTGELFF. The CDR3, as DNA: TGTGCCAGCAGCCCTGGGTTAGTGAACACCGGGGAGCTGTTTTTT. Looking up the rest from reference TRBV9 and TRBJ2-2 gives the full variable domain: DSGVTQTPKHLITATGQRVTLRCSPRSGDLSVYWYQQSLDQGLQFLIQYYNGEERAKGNILERFSAQQFPDLHSELNLSSLELGDSALYFCASSPGLVNTGELFFGEGSRLTVL.